The present entry profiles one TCR beta chain with its context. The antigen this receptor binds is unknown. Per-base qualities were not stored, and no clone one base away is much larger. These data come from a study of blood T cells in healthy people across ages (dated by TCRdb to about 2015). Study-level background: In model experiments, template switching captured about one uniquely barcoded TCR beta cDNA molecule for every two T cells. The study measured age-related changes in TCR beta repertoire diversity using deep sequencing normalized with unique cDNA molecular identifiers. To avoid experimental bias, donors of different ages were randomly spread across the sequencing lanes. The study analyzed two additional independent replicas of 1 million unique cDNA reads from the same blood draw for two donors, one aged 18 to 29 and one aged 80 or older. The donors were divided into four age groups: young (average around 17 years), middle-aged (over 35), aged (62) and long-lived (more than 75).

Libraries were prepared through 5' RACE. The data were produced on an Illumina HiSeq 2500. A second about 7 to 11 cycle PCR used a sample-barcoded 5' primer and a J-beta primer mix. A unique molecular identifier was introduced onto each TCR beta cDNA molecule by a template-switch 5' adaptor carrying 12 random nucleotides. At least 3 million CDR3-containing paired-end reads were obtained from each sample. First-strand cDNA synthesis was performed from all RNA using the Mint cDNA synthesis kit, with priming by a TRBC-specific oligonucleotide. Following uracil-DNA glycosylase treatment, all cDNA underwent a first 18-cycle PCR with the universal primers M1SS and BC2_uni_R. The original methods were these. Normalization of each sample was performed by random selection of 1 million high-quality reads, each carrying a distinct molecular identifier. Instead of being binned into consensus sequences, reads that shared molecular identifiers were thrown out. CDR3 identification, clonotype clustering and error correction used MiTCR with a Q25 quality threshold and the strictest error-elimination algorithm. Lower-bound total TCR beta diversity was estimated with a nonparametric unseen species model using Euler transformation. In TCRdb, the public reads were trimmed at Q25 with fastp and aligned with MiXCR, with productive beta chains retained. Every entry covers one CDR3 protein and lists the most common genes and DNA from its rows. The V and J calls and clone size come from TCRdb's table, not from the authors' own analysis. This sample is represented by fewer than 700,000 distinct CDR3 sequences; 40% to 55% of them were singletons. Around 24% of the sample comes from the top ten.

The 40 or so donors, aged about 6 to 95 years, were systemically healthy Caucasian individuals from Russia. Each donor gave 9 to 10 milliliters of peripheral blood, collected into EDTA-treated Vacutainer tubes. Ficoll-Paque density-gradient centrifugation was used to isolate PBMCs, with at least 7 million per sample. Total RNA, at least 6 micrograms per sample, was extracted from PBMCs with Trizol reagent. For every donor, an aliquot of PBMCs went through flow cytometry to measure the percentages of naive CD45RAhigh/CD27high T cells. The paper as a whole reports these results and caveats: Because profiling used bulk unsorted PBMCs, naive and antigen-experienced compartments could not be compared conclusively. Observed TCR beta diversity correlated strongly with the percentage of naive T cells measured by flow cytometry. Compared with the aged group, the long-lived group had more naive CD4+ T cells, fewer expanded clones and increased TCR diversity, suggesting age selection. Donor CMV infection status was unknown, potentially confounding age-related changes in expanded clonotypes. Estimates of total diversity based on one million sequenced T cells were regarded as lower bounds and as underestimates. As age increased, observed TCR beta diversity per million T cells dropped in a roughly linear way, and a significant reduction was already evident by age roughly 36.

The CDR3 goes from the cysteine to the phenylalanine over 15 residues. The kept DNA is CDR3 alone, 45 bases in frame from the first base. CDR1 DFQATT and CDR2 SNEGSKA are derived from the germline V gene (reference sequence). Ends trimmed: V by 4 bases, J by 6 bases; bases unmatched to a gene: 8. The sequencing sample was made of blood. The TCR was taken from an elderly man in good health. The chain was built from TRBV20-1 and TRBJ2-3; 12 middle bases align to TRBD2. Here is the DNA: TGCAGTGCTACCGGGACTAGCGGGCCAGGGGATACGCAGTATTTT. Its amino acids are CSATGTSGPGDTQYF.